These T cell receptor beta chains were read from a single sample in a study of T-cell memory formation after mild COVID-19. From the 5' RACE reads, TCRdb called clonotypes with MiXCR, one entry per CDR3 protein. The repertoire holds 300,000 to 400,000 distinct CDR3 sequences, with roughly 14% as singletons. Sequencing used PBMCs or a T cell subset sorted from them (not recorded which). The receptors come from a man younger than 35 who had mild COVID-19 (a few samples of this study predate the infection). Cell type and time point are not known. CDR3s include the opening cysteine and the closing phenylalanine or tryptophan. D genes are given only for firm matches.

j_call	cdr3_length	d_call	v_call	cdr3_aa
TRBJ1-1	12	-	TRBV28	CATRAGMDEAFF
TRBJ1-4	14	-	TRBV5-6	CASSGTRGVYQLFF
TRBJ2-3	17	TRBD2	TRBV9	CASSVGGSGGLTDTQYF
TRBJ2-7	15	-	TRBV7-9	CASSHPWTVDGEQYF
TRBJ1-2	14	TRBD1	TRBV15	CATSRDPRQGGYTF
TRBJ2-7	18	-	TRBV5-1	CASSSPESRLLSSYEQYF
TRBJ2-2	12	-	TRBV12-5	CASGPSGGGLFF
TRBJ2-5	14	TRBD2	TRBV7-9	CASSSRLAGETQYF
TRBJ2-3	17	TRBD2	TRBV10-3	CAISESTSGMFTDTQYF
TRBJ2-5	16	-	TRBV9	CASSRGSEGSGETQYF
TRBJ2-5	13	-	TRBV10-3	CAISEGWSETQYF